This T cell receptor beta chain comes out of a study of blood T cell repertoires in COVID-19 (dated by TCRdb to about 2020). Some background on the complete study: The collaborator samples originated in the United States, Italy and Spain and spanned the acute and convalescent phases of COVID-19. Sample metadata almost always included a de-identified subject ID, COVID-19 status, age in years and sex. The repertoires were made available in a free public database intended to serve as a resource for research on the immune response to SARS-CoV-2. Samples came from the ongoing ImmuneRACE study (first 160 participants) plus 1,254 subjects from 6 global collaborators. Subjects who had been exposed to COVID-19, were actively infected with it, or had recovered from it provided the deeply sampled blood TCRbeta repertoires that made up the dataset. The material from the prospective study consisted of cDNA or gDNA derived from T cells, B-cell-depleted T cells, or PBMCs. Where HLA class I and class II types were available, the types were taken from metadata supplied by the sample provider, not from assay-based typing. Study-wide conclusions, independent of this receptor: Clinical and demographic metadata were provided uncurated, with the amount varying by source and participant.

There are 13 amino acids in the CDR3, from cysteine to phenylalanine inclusive. Kept here is only the CDR3 DNA, which spans 39 bases and is read in frame from base 1. Trimming removed 0 bases from V and 6 bases from J, leaving 7 bases between the germline ends. The germline V gene supplies CDR1 MNHEY and CDR2 SVGEGT. TCRbeta CDR3 regions were amplified from genomic DNA by means of the immunoSEQ Assay, a bias-controlled multiplex PCR. In the authors' own workflow: The number of nucleated cells in each sample was estimated from the amplification of reference gene primers within the assay. To quantify the absolute abundance of each unique TCRbeta CDR3 rearrangement, sequence reads were collapsed and filtered. For each sample, productive Simpson clonality was calculated as the square root of Simpson's diversity index across productive rearrangements. TCRdb holds this immuneACCESS table with in-frame rearrangements only. Some clones are missing; in checked studies, unresolved V genes explain under half, and the rest has no known cause. V and J calls and clone size follow that table, whereas D and trimming were derived from the DNA. The sample table contains over 200,000 clones; only one count was recorded for roughly 79% of them. The ten largest make up 15% of the sample.

Enrolling through a virtual design, the prospective study's participants ranged in age from roughly 18 to 95 years and lived across 20 to 30 United States geographic areas. To assign participants to cohorts, the prospective study relied on clinical history that participants themselves reported in a screening survey and a study questionnaire. ImmuneRACE Cohort 3 recovered participants were defined by two consecutive negative NP/OP PCR tests, healthcare professional clearance, or symptom resolution. Each participant in the prospective study had whole blood, serum and a nasopharyngeal or oropharyngeal swab collected by mobile phlebotomists. Prospective study participants could optionally give additional blood draws and questionnaires over an approximately two-month period. Before DNA extraction, prospective study blood samples were shipped either frozen or at room temperature. This clone is a singleton in its sample. Its antigen is currently not known. Base-call qualities are not available, and no considerably larger clone is one nucleotide away.

The receptor was derived from a man in his forties or fifties who had recovered from COVID-19. The chain links TRBV6-2 or TRBV6-3 with TRBJ2-3; the D gene is unclear. Specimen: PBMCs or T cells enriched from blood (not recorded which). CDR3 loop: CASSYSAADTQYF. Read as DNA, the sequence is TGTGCCAGCAGTTACTCGGCGGCGGATACGCAGTATTTT.